Detailed here is one TCR beta chain. Antigen: not known. This CDR3 has 16 amino acids. Germline trimming cut 5 bases from V and 5 bases from J; bases unmatched to any gene: 6. In germline, CDR1 is SGHTA, CDR2 FQGTGA. This entry is derived from a study of cytomegalovirus exposure and HLA in healthy donors. Among the 120 subjects of the validation cohort, separate from the roughly 670-subject first cohort, were the donors. Study-wide points: Investigators reported 164 TCR beta chains as tied to cytomegalovirus. The tendency of first-cohort TCR clusters to co-occur in the 120 validation repertoires was identified by a subsequent analysis. TCR sequences were mostly rare, though some public TCRs occurred in many donors.

The protocol was immunoSEQ multiplex PCR, while the TCRdb copy is restricted to in-frame clones and leaves out a portion. The profile covers 150,000 to 180,000 clones, with 86% appearing a single time and more than 20% taken by the ten largest. The receptor was isolated from a man aged 18 to 29 in good health and CMV-seropositive. The sequenced sample was PBMCs. This chain links TRBV7-3 with TRBJ2-5; TRBD2 aligns across 15 bases. The DNA of the CDR3 is TGTGCCAGCAGCGCCGGACTAGCGGGGGGGCTGGAGACCCAGTACTTC. Translated, it gives CASSAGLAGGLETQYF.